This TCR beta chain was sequenced for a study of identical twins. With 5 bases clipped from V and 2 bases from J, the junction kept 10 bases outside the gene matches. Germline assignment: CDR1 SEHNR and CDR2 FQNEAQ (reference sequence). This CDR3 comprises 16 residues. TCRdb reprocessed the 5' RACE reads with MiXCR, giving one entry per CDR3 protein. The table shows some 270,000 distinct CDR3 sequences, with about 8.3% occurring only once. The sample also formed part of further work on yellow fever vaccine responses in identical twins.

This chain connects TRBV7-9 to TRBJ2-7, with 9 positions matching TRBD1. Sequenced: CD8+ T cells sorted from blood. The clonotype originates from a woman under 30 in good health. The CDR3 DNA reads as TGTGCCAGCAGCGCGTCCCGGGACAGGGAGGCCTACGAGCAGTACTTC. This translates into CASSASRDREAYEQYF. Looking up the rest from reference TRBV7-9 and TRBJ2-7 gives the full variable domain: DTGVSQNPRHKITKRGQNVTFRCDPISEHNRLYWYRQTLGQGPEFLTYFQNEAQLEKSRLLSDRFSAERPKGSFSTLEIQRTEQGDSAMYLCASSASRDREAYEQYFGPGTRLTVT.